Listed here is a single TCR beta chain. Clones were sequenced by immunoSEQ multiplex PCR, and TCRdb holds only the in-frame ones, with some missing. The sample records some 120,000 clones, approximately 75% being singletons. Per germline, CDR1 SGHNT and CDR2 YYREEE (reference sequence). The V gene end was trimmed by 10 bases and the J gene end by 4 bases; junction bases not matched to a gene: 5. The CDR3 is 13 amino acids. The record originates from a study of radiation and T cells in renal cell carcinoma. Time point: blood 2 weeks post-SBRT. Regarding treatment: 15 Gy SBRT to primary tumor, nephrectomy 4 weeks later.

The V and J genes are TRBV5-4 and TRBJ2-1; 10 bases map to TRBD1. Specimen: blood, collected from a patient whose treatment included radiotherapy and nephrectomy. This clonotype originated in a woman aged 55-70 years with renal cell carcinoma. Written as DNA, the CDR3 is TGTGCCTCCGGACAGGGGGAATACAATGAGCAGTTCTTC. This sequence encodes CASGQGEYNEQFF.